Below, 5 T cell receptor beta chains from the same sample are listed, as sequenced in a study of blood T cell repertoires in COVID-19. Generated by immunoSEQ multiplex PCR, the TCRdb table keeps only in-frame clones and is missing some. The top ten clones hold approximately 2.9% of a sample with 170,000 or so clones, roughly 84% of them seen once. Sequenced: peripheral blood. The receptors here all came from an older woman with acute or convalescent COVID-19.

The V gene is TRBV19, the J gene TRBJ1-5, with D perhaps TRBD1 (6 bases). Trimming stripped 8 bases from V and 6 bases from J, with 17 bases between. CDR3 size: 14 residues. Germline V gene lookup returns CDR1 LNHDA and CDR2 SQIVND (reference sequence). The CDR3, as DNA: TGTGCCAGTTGGCCAGGGGCTATTTTTCAGCCCCAGCATTTT. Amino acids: CASWPGAIFQPQHF. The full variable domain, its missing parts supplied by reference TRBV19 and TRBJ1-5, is DGGITQSPKYLFRKEGQNVTLSCEQNLNHDAMYWYRQDPGQGLRLIYYSQIVNDFQKGDIAEGYSVSREKKESFPLTVTSAQKNPTAFYLCASWPGAIFQPQHFGDGTRLSIL.

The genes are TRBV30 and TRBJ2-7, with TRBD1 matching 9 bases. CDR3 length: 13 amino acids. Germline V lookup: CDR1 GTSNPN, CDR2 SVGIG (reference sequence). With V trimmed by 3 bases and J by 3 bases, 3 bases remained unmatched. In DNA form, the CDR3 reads TGTGCCTGGAGGGGACAGGGATACTACGAGCAGTACTTC. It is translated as CAWRGQGYYEQYF.

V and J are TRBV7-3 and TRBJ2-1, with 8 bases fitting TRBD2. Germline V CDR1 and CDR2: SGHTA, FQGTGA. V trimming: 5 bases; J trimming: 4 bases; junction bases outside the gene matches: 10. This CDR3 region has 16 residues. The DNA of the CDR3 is TGTGCCAGCAGCCCCTACCGGGCGGGGGGATACAATGAGCAGTTCTTC. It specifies CASSPYRAGGYNEQFF.

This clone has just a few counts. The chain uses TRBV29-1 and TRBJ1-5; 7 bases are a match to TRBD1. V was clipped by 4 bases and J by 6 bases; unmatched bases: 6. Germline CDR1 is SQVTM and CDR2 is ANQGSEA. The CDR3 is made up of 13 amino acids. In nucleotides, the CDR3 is TGCAGCGTTGGACAGGGCACATTTCAGCCCCAGCATTTT. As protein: CSVGQGTFQPQHF. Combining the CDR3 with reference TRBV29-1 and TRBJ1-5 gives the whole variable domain SAVISQKPSRDICQRGTSLTIQCQVDSQVTMMFWYRQQPGQSLTLIATANQGSEATYESGFVIDKFPISRPNLTFSTLTVSNMSPEDSSIYLCSVGQGTFQPQHFGDGTRLSIL.

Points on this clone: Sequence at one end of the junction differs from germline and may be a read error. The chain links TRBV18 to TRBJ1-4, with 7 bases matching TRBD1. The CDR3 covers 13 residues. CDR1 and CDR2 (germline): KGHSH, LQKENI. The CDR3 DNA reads TGTGCCACCTCACAGGGGTTGGATGAAAAACTGTTTTTT. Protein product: CATSQGLDEKLFF.